The 17 T cell receptor beta chains below were found in one sample sequenced in a study of CD8+ T cells in alopecia areata (dated by TCRdb to the late 2010s). Libraries were built with the immunoSEQ multiplex PCR assay. To provide template for TCR sequencing, every sample had RNA extracted and reverse transcribed into cDNA. In TCRdb, the immuneACCESS table is reduced to in-frame sequences with V and J assigned. These tables do not hold every clone; where another copy was compared, an unresolved V gene accounts for under half, and the others remain unexplained. A total of about 150,000 clones appear in this sample, roughly 50% of them only once. The top ten constitute about 6.4% of the sample. Sequencing was carried out using CD4+ T cells sorted from blood. These TCRs come from a human donor with alopecia areata.

This chain uses TRBV5-1 with TRBJ2-5, with 9 nucleotides matching TRBD1. This CDR3 is 14 amino acids long. CDR1 is SGHRS and CDR2 is YFSETQ in the germline V gene. With 5 bases clipped from V and 2 bases from J, the junction kept 4 bases outside the gene matches. The CDR3 DNA reads TGCGCCAGCAGGACAGGGGGGCCGCAAGAGACCCAGTACTTC. It specifies CASRTGGPQETQYF. Together with reference TRBV5-1 and TRBJ2-5, the CDR3 gives the full variable domain: KAGVTQTPRYLIKTRGQQVTLSCSPISGHRSVSWYQQTPGQGLQFLFEYFSETQRNKGNFPGRFSGRQFSNSRSEMNVSTLELGDSALYLCASRTGGPQETQYFGPGTRLLVL.

The V call is TRBV9, the J call TRBJ2-5, with D possibly TRBD2 on 5 matching bases. With 4 bases removed from V and 7 bases from J, the gap between germline ends came to 20 bases. Germline V lookup: CDR1 SGDLS, CDR2 YYNGEE. The CDR3 contains 15 residues. The CDR3 bases are TGTGCCAGCAGCTCTACCTCCGGGGATCCGGGGACCCAGTACTTC. Translation: CASSSTSGDPGTQYF.

The V and J genes are TRBV18 and TRBJ1-1; D uncertain. Germline CDR1 KGHSH, CDR2 LQKENI. V was trimmed by 8 bases and J by 0 bases, leaving 10 bases between them. The CDR3 sequence is 13 residues long. For the CDR3, the DNA is TGTGCCAGCAGAACCGACATGAACACTGAAGCTTTCTTT. It translates to CASRTDMNTEAFF.

The CDR3 loop is CSVESIHHTEAFF. The CDR3 region has the DNA TGCAGCGTTGAAAGTATTCACCACACTGAAGCTTTCTTT. The chain is built from TRBV29-1 and TRBJ1-1; no reliable D call. Germline CDR1 and CDR2: SQVTM and ANQGSEA. Trimming pared 2 bases from V and 3 bases from J, leaving 10 bases between. The CDR3 totals 13 residues.

The chain uses TRBV30 and TRBJ1-5; maybe TRBD1 (5 bases). This CDR3 region has 15 residues. V was trimmed by 4 bases and J by 2 bases, leaving 15 bases between them. The V gene's germline CDR1 is GTSNPN and CDR2 SVGIG (reference sequence). In DNA form, the CDR3 reads TGTGCCTGGACACCCTCGGCCAGGGGCAATCAGCCCCAGCATTTT. Amino acid sequence: CAWTPSARGNQPQHF.

The chain combines TRBV2 with TRBJ2-3; weak D call: TRBD2 (6 bases). The CDR3 extends over 12 amino acids. Germline V gene data show CDR1 as SNHLY and CDR2 as FYNNEI. The V gene lost 6 bases and the J gene lost 4 bases, with 8 bases spanning the gap. The CDR3 region is CASRGLSDTQYF. CDR3 DNA sequence: TGTGCCAGCAGAGGACTATCAGATACGCAGTATTTT.

This chain links TRBV4-1 with TRBJ2-4; 9 bases fit TRBD2. This CDR3 is 18 amino acids long. CDR1 is MGHRA and CDR2 is YSYEKL in the germline V gene. Germline trimming cut 1 base from V and 3 bases from J; bases unmatched to any gene: 10. The CDR3 DNA follows: TGCGCCAGCAGCCAAGGAGCGGCTAGCGGGATGTTCAAAAACATTCAGTACTTC. This sequence encodes CASSQGAASGMFKNIQYF.

The chain recombines TRBV5-1 with TRBJ2-1; TRBD1 agrees at 9 bases. V dropped 1 base and J dropped 5; count of bases not matched to a gene: 4. The CDR3 length is 15 residues. The V gene's germline CDR1 is SGHRS and CDR2 YFSETQ. The CDR3 protein is CASSLPTGGDNEQFF. As DNA, the CDR3 is TGCGCCAGCAGCTTGCCGACAGGGGGTGACAATGAGCAGTTCTTC.

The gene calls are TRBV9 and TRBJ2-1; 9 nucleotides match TRBD2. Germline CDR1 and CDR2: SGDLS and YYNGEE. The CDR3 has 15 amino acids. J lost 5 bases, V lost 0 bases, and 3 bases had no gene match. CDR3 loop: CASSVDAGGDNEQFF. In DNA, the CDR3 is TGTGCCAGCAGCGTAGATGCGGGAGGGGACAATGAGCAGTTCTTC.

This chain joins TRBV6-6 and TRBJ2-1, with D perhaps matching TRBD2 (5 bases). This CDR3 is 13 amino acids long. Trimming took off 2 bases at V and 7 bases at J, with 9 bases between the two ends. Germline loops: CDR1 MNHNY, CDR2 SVGAGI (reference sequence). The CDR3 is CASSYRSGNEQFF. The DNA of the CDR3 is TGTGCCAGCAGTTACAGATCGGGGAATGAGCAGTTCTTC.

In DNA form, the CDR3 reads TGCAGCGTTCAACAGGGTGTCTACGAGCAGTACTTC. Translation gives CSVQQGVYEQYF. V gene TRBV29-1 combines with J gene TRBJ2-7, with D perhaps TRBD1 (6 bases). Germline CDR1 reads SQVTM; CDR2 reads ANQGSEA. CDR3 length: 12 residues. Trimming cost V 5 bases and J 3 bases, with 11 bases left between them.

The chain recombines TRBV30 with TRBJ2-1; D unresolved. Germline V CDR1 and CDR2: GTSNPN, SVGIG (reference sequence). CDR3 length: 16 amino acids. Trimming left V 4 bases short and J 5 bases short, with 21 bases between. CDR3 sequence: CAWNLLGPRVNNEQFF. The CDR3 DNA follows: TGTGCCTGGAATCTTCTCGGACCCCGGGTAAACAATGAGCAGTTCTTC.

V usage is TRBV5-1 and J usage is TRBJ2-3, with D tentatively TRBD1 (6 bases). There are 14 residues in the CDR3. V lost 9 bases and J 1 base, leaving 15 bases between the germline ends. Germline V gene sequence: CDR1 SGHRS, CDR2 YFSETQ. The CDR3 nucleotides read TGCGCCACCCGTGAGGGGGAGCGCACAGATACGCAGTATTTT. Amino acids: CATREGERTDTQYF.

The chain has TRBV29-1 and TRBJ2-3, with a possible D match to TRBD1 (6 bases). The V gene lost 4 bases and the J gene lost 1 base, with 18 bases spanning the gap. The CDR3 totals 16 residues. Germline CDR1 and CDR2: SQVTM and ANQGSEA. The CDR3 here is CSVGSPGDSRTDTQYF. The CDR3 DNA sequence: TGCAGCGTTGGGTCCCCAGGGGATTCACGCACAGATACGCAGTATTTT.

The chain combines TRBV23-1 with TRBJ1-1; tentative D call: TRBD1 (5 bases). TRBV23-1 falls under the ORF class, with uncertain function. Between the trimmed V and J ends, which lost 11 bases and 4 bases, there was a span of 14 bases. The CDR3 length is 12 residues. DNA of the CDR3: TGCGCCGGGGGGAGGAGAGGCACTGAAGCTTTCTTT. This translates into CAGGRRGTEAFF.

The DNA of the CDR3 is TGCGCCAGCAGCTCTCTAGCTCCTGAGCAGTTCTTC. Protein: CASSSLAPEQFF. This chain joins TRBV4-1 and TRBJ2-1, with TRBD2 as a possible D gene (5 bases). Trimming pared 5 bases from V and 9 bases from J, leaving 11 bases between. Germline lookup yields CDR1 MGHRA and CDR2 YSYEKL. The CDR3 length is 12 residues.

The V and J genes are TRBV5-1 and TRBJ2-3; no definite D call. Trimming left V 0 bases short and J 6 bases short, with 5 bases between. CDR1 and CDR2 from the germline V gene are SGHRS and YFSETQ. CDR3 length equals 12 residues. CDR3: CASSLARDTQYF. The CDR3 region has the DNA TGCGCCAGCAGCTTGGCGCGGGATACGCAGTATTTT.